Described below is a single T cell receptor (beta chain) sequence and its context. As yet, its antigen is unknown. A read error may account for a junction end that differs from germline. Generated by immunoSEQ multiplex PCR, the TCRdb table keeps only in-frame clones and is missing some. The sample records tens of thousands of clones, around 81% being singletons. The sample is drawn from a study of glioma-infiltrating T cells after dendritic cell vaccination. Across the study: Patients had newly diagnosed or recurrent glioblastoma and received dendritic cell vaccines. Monocyte-derived dendritic cells, cultured approximately seven days with IL-4 and GM-CSF, were pulsed with autologous tumor lysate.

The study, taken as a whole, reports: Higher TCR clonality did not directly relate to longer survival.

The CDR3 is made up of 12 amino acids. Looked up from germline, CDR1 is SNHLY and CDR2 is FYNNEI. The sequence came from a human donor with glioblastoma. Specimen: blood, collected before dendritic cell vaccination. This chain links TRBV2 with TRBJ2-7; TRBD2 aligns across 8 bases. The CDR3 spells CASSEDKRGLHF. DNA for the CDR3: TGTGCCAGCAGTGAAGACAAGCGGGGGTTACACTTC. The variable domain in full, completed from reference TRBV2 and TRBJ2-7, reads EPEVTQTPSHQVTQMGQEVILRCVPISNHLYFYWYRQILGQKVEFLVSFYNNEISEKSEIFDDQFSVERPDGSNFTLKIRSTKLEDSAMYFCASSEDKRGLHFGPGTRLTVT.